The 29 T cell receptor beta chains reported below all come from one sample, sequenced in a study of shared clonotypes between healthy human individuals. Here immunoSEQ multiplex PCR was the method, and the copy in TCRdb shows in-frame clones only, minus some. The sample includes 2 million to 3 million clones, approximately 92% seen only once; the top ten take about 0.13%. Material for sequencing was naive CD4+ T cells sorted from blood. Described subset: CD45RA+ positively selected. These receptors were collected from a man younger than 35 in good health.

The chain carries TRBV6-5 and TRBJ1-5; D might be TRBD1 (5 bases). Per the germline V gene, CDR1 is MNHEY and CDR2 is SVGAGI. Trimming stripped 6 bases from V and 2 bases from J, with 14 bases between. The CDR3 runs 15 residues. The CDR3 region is CASRRNRLGNQPQHF. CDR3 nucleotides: TGTGCCAGCAGGAGGAACAGGCTCGGCAATCAGCCCCAGCATTTT.

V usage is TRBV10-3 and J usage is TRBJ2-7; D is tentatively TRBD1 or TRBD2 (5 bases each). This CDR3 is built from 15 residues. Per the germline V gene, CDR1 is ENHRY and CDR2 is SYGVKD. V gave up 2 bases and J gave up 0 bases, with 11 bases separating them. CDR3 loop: CAISEMKGSSYEQYF. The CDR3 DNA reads TGTGCCATCAGTGAGATGAAGGGGAGCTCCTACGAGCAGTACTTC.

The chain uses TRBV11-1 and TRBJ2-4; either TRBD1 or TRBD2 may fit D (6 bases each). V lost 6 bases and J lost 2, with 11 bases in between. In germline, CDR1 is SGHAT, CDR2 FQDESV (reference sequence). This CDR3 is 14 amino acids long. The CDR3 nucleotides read TGTGCCAGCAGGGGGGGCGGTACCAAAAACATTCAGTACTTC. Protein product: CASRGGGTKNIQYF.

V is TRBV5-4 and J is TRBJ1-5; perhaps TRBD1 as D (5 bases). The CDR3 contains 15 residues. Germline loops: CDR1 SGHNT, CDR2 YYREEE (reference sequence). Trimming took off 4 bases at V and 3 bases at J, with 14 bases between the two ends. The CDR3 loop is CASSGQAGINQPQHF. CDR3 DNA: TGTGCCAGCAGCGGGCAGGCAGGGATCAATCAGCCCCAGCATTTT.

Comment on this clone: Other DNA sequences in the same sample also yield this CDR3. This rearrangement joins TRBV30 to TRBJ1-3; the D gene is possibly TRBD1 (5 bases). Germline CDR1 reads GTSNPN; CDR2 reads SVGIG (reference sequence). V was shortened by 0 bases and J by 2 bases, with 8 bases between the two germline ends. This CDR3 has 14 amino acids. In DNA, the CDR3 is TGTGCCTGGAGTGTAGGAGGGGCTGGAAACACCATATATTTT. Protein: CAWSVGGAGNTIYF.

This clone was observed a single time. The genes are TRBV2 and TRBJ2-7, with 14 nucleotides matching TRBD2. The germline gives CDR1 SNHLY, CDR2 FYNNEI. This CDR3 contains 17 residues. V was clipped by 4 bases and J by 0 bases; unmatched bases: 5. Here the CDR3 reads CASSGGTSGGSSYEQYF. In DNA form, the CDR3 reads TGTGCCAGCAGTGGAGGGACTAGCGGGGGCTCCTCCTACGAGCAGTACTTC.

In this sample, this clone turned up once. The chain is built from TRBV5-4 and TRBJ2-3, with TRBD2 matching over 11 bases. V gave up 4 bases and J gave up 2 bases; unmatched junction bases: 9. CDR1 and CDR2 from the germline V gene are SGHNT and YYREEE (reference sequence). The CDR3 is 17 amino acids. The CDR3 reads CASSARLAGPTTDTQYF. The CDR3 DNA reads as TGTGCCAGCAGCGCCCGACTAGCGGGACCAACCACAGATACGCAGTATTTT. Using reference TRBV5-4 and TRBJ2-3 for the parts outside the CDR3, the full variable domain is ETGVTQSPTHLIKTRGQQVTLRCSSQSGHNTVSWYQQALGQGPQFIFQYYREEENGRGNFPPRFSGLQFPNYSSELNVNALELDDSALYLCASSARLAGPTTDTQYFGPGTRLTVL.

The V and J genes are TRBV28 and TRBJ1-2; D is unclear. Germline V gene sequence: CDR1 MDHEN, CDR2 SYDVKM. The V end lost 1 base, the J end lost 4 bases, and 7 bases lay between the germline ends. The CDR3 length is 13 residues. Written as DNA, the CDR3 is TGTGCCAGCAGTTTATTGTCGGTCTATGGCTACACCTTC. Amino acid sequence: CASSLLSVYGYTF.

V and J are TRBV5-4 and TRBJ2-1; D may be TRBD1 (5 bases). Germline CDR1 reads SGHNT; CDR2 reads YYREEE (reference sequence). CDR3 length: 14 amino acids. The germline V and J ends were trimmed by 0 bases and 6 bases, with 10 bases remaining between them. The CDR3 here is CASSLGGVPNEQFF. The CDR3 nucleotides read TGTGCCAGCAGCTTGGGGGGCGTGCCCAATGAGCAGTTCTTC.

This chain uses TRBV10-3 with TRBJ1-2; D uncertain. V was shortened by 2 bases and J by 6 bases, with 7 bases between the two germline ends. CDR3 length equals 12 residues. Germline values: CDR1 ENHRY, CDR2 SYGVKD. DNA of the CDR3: TGTGCCATCAGTGAGGGAATGAATGGCTACACCTTC. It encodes CAISEGMNGYTF.

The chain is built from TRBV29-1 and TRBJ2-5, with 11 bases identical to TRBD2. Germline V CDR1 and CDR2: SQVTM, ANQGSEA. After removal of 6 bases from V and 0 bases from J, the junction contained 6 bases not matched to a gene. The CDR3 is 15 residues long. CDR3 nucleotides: TGCAGCGTCACTAGCGGGGGCAATTACCAAGAGACCCAGTACTTC. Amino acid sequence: CSVTSGGNYQETQYF. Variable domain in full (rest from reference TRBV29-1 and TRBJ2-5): SAVISQKPSRDICQRGTSLTIQCQVDSQVTMMFWYRQQPGQSLTLIATANQGSEATYESGFVIDKFPISRPNLTFSTLTVSNMSPEDSSIYLCSVTSGGNYQETQYFGPGTRLLVL.

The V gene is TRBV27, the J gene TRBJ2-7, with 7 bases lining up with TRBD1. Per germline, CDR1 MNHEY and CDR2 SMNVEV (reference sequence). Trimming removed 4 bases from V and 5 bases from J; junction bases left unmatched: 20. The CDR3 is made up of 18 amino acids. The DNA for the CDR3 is TGTGCCAGCAGTTCCTATGGACGGTCGGGACAGAGCCCTCACGAGCAGTACTTC. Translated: CASSSYGRSGQSPHEQYF.

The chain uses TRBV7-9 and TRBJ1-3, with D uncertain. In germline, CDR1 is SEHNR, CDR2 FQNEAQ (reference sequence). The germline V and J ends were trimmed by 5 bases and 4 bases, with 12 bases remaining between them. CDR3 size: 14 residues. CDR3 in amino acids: CASSPLGGGNTIYF. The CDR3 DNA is TGTGCCAGCAGCCCCTTGGGAGGCGGAAACACCATATATTTT.

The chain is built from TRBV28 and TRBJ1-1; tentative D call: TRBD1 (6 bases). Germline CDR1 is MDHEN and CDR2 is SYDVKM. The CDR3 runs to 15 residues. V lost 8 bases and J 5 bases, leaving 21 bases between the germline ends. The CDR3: CASHDVRGVSTEAFF. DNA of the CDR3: TGTGCCAGCCATGATGTCAGGGGCGTTAGTACTGAAGCTTTCTTT.

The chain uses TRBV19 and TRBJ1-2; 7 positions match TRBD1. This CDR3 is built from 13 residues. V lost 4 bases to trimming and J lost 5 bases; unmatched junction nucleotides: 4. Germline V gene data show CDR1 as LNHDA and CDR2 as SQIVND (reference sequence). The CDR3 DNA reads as TGTGCCAGTAGTACGGGACAGCCATATGGCTACACCTTC. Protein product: CASSTGQPYGYTF.

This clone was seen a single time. CDR3 bases: TGTGCCAGCAGCTTTCGGCCAGGGAACGAGCAGTACTTC. Its translation: CASSFRPGNEQYF. The chain couples TRBV7-2 to TRBJ2-7, with a possible D match to TRBD1 (5 bases). The germline CDR1 and CDR2 sequences are SGHTA and FQGNSA. Trimming took off 3 bases at V and 5 bases at J, with 11 bases between the two ends. The CDR3 loop spans 13 amino acids.

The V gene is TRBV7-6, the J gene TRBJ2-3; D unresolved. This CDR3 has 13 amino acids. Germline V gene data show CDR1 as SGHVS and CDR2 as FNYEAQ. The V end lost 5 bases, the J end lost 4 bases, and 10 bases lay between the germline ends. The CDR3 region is CASSTRWPDTQYF. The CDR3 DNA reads TGTGCCAGCAGCACCCGTTGGCCAGATACGCAGTATTTT.

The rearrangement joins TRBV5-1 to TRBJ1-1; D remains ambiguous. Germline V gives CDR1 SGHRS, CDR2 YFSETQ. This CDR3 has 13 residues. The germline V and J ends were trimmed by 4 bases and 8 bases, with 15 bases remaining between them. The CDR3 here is CASSRQQGLEAFF. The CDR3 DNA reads TGCGCCAGCAGCCGACAACAAGGCCTCGAAGCTTTCTTT.

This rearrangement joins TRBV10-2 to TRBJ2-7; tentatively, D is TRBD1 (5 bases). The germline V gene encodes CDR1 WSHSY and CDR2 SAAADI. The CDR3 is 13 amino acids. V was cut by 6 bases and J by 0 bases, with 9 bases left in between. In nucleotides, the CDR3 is TGCGCCAGCAGGCAGGGCGGCTCCTACGAGCAGTACTTC. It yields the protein CASRQGGSYEQYF.

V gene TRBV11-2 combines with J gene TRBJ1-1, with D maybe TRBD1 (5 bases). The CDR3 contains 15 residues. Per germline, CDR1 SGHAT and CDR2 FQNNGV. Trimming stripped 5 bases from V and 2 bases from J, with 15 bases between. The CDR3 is CASSPRGGGNTEAFF. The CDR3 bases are TGTGCCAGCAGCCCGCGAGGTGGGGGTAACACTGAAGCTTTCTTT.

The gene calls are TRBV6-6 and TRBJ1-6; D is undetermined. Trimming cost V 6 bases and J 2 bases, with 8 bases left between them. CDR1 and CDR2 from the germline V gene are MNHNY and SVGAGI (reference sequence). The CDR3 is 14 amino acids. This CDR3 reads CASRVEPYNSPLHF. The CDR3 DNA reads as TGTGCCAGCAGGGTAGAACCCTATAATTCACCCCTCCACTTT.

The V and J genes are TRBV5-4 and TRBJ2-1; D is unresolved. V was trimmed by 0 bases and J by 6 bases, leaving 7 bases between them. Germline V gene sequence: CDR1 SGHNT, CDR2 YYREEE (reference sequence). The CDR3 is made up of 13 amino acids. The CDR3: CASSLASSNEQFF. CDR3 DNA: TGTGCCAGCAGCTTGGCTTCTAGCAATGAGCAGTTCTTC.

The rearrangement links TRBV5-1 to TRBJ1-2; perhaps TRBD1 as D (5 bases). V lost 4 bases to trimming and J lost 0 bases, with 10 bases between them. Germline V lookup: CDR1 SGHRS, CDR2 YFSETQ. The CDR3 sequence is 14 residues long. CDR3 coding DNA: TGCGCCAGCAGCCCGGACACGACTAACTATGGCTACACCTTC. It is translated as CASSPDTTNYGYTF. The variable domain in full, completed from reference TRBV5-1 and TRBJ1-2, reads KAGVTQTPRYLIKTRGQQVTLSCSPISGHRSVSWYQQTPGQGLQFLFEYFSETQRNKGNFPGRFSGRQFSNSRSEMNVSTLELGDSALYLCASSPDTTNYGYTFGSGTRLTVV.

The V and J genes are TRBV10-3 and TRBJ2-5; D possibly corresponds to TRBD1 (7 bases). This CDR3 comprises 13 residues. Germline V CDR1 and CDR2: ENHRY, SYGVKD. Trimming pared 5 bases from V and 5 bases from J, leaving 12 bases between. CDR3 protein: CAISSGGRETQYF. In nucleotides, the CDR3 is TGTGCCATCAGTTCAGGGGGGAGGGAGACCCAGTACTTC.

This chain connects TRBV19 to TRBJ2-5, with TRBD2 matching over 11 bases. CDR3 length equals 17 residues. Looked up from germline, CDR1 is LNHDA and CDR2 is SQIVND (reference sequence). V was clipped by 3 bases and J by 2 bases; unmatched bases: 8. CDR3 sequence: CASSIIGSGRGQETQYF. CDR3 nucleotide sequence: TGTGCCAGTAGTATCATCGGTAGCGGGAGGGGACAAGAGACCCAGTACTTC.

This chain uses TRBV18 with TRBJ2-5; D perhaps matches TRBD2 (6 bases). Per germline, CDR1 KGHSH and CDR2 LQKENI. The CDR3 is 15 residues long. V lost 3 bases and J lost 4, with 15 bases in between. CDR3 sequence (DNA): TGTGCCAGCTCACCGAGGGAGGTCGCAAGAGAGACCCAGTACTTC. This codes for CASSPREVARETQYF. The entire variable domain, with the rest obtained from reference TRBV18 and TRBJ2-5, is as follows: NAGVMQNPRHLVRRRGQEARLRCSPMKGHSHVYWYRQLPEEGLKFMVYLQKENIIDESGMPKERFSAEFPKEGPSILRIQQVVRGDSAAYFCASSPREVARETQYFGPGTRLLVL.

This CDR3 is CASSLVEFGANVLTF. In nucleotides, the CDR3 is TGCGCCAGCAGCTTGGTGGAATTTGGGGCCAACGTCCTGACTTTC. This chain connects TRBV5-1 to TRBJ2-6, with D unclear. CDR1 and CDR2 from the germline V gene are SGHRS and YFSETQ. The CDR3 has 15 residues. With 0 bases removed from V and 3 bases from J, the gap between germline ends came to 7 bases. Full variable domain (remainder filled in from reference TRBV5-1 and TRBJ2-6): KAGVTQTPRYLIKTRGQQVTLSCSPISGHRSVSWYQQTPGQGLQFLFEYFSETQRNKGNFPGRFSGRQFSNSRSEMNVSTLELGDSALYLCASSLVEFGANVLTFGAGSRLTVL.

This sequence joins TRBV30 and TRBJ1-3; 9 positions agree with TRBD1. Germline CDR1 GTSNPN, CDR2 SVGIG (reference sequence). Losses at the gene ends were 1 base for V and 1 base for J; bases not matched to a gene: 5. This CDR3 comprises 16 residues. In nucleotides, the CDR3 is TGTGCCTGGAGTGCCGGACAGGGGATTTCTGGAAACACCATATATTTT. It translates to CAWSAGQGISGNTIYF.

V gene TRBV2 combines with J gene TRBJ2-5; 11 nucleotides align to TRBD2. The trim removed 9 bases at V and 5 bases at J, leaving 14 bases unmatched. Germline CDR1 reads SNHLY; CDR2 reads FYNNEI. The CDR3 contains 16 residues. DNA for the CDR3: TGTGCCAGGGCACCGACTAGCGGGGCCCGGGGGGAGACCCAGTACTTC. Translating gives CARAPTSGARGETQYF. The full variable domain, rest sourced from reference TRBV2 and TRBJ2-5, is EPEVTQTPSHQVTQMGQEVILRCVPISNHLYFYWYRQILGQKVEFLVSFYNNEISEKSEIFDDQFSVERPDGSNFTLKIRSTKLEDSAMYFCARAPTSGARGETQYFGPGTRLLVL.